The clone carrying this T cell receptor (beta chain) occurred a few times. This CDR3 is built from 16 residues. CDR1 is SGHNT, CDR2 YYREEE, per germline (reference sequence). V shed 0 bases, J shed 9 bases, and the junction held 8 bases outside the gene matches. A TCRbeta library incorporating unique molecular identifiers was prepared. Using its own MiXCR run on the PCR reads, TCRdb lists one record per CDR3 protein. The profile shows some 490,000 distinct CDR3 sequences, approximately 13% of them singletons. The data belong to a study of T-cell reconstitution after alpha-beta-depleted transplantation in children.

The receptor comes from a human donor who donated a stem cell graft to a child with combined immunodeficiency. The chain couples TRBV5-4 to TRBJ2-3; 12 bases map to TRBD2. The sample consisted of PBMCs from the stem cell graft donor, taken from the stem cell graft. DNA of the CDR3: TGTGCCAGCAGCTTGGGACTAGCGGGAGATCCCCCCACGCAGTATTTT. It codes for CASSLGLAGDPPTQYF.